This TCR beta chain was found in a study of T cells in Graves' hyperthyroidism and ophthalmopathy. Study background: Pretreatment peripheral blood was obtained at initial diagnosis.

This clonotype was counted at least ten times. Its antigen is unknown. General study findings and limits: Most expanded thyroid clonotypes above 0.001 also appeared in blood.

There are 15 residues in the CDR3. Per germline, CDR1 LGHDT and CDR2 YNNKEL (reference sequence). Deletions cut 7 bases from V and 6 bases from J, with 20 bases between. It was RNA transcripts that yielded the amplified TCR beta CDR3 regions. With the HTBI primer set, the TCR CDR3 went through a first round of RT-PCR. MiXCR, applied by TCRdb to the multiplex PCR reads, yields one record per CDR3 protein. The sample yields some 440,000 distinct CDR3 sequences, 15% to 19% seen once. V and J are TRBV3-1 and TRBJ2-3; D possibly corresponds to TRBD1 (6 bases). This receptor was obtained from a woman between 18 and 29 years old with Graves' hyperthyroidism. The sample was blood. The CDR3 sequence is CASNAGQTKSDTQYF. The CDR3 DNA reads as TGTGCCAGCAACGCCGGACAGACTAAGTCGGATACGCAGTATTTT.